A selection of T cell receptor beta chains follows, all from one sample in a study of blood T cell repertoires in COVID-19. Some clones are missing from TCRdb's copy, which holds only in-frame ones; the method was immunoSEQ multiplex PCR. The sample includes just over 350,000 clones, approximately 86% of them seen just once. The material sequenced was peripheral blood. The receptors were gathered from an older woman with COVID-19, enrolled during active disease. CDR3s include the opening cysteine and the closing phenylalanine or tryptophan. The D gene is left open where the match is weak. Where a row states a size, it is once, few, many or the class of an expanded clone; other rows omit it.

>-|TRBJ1-6|few|TRBV6-2/TRBV6-3
CASSSDRNRSPLHF
TGTGCCAGCAGTTCCGACAGGAATCGTTCACCCCTCCACTTT
>TRBD1|TRBJ2-3|-|TRBV5-1
CASRLQTGVTTDTQYF
TGCGCCAGCAGGCTCCAAACAGGGGTGACCACAGATACGCAGTATTTT
>-|TRBJ1-1|-|TRBV6-4
CASTPSNTEAFF
TGTGCCAGCACCCCCTCGAACACTGAAGCTTTCTTT
>-|TRBJ2-1|-|TRBV7-9
CASSVGGGLYNEQFF
TGTGCCAGCAGCGTGGGTGGGGGCCTCTACAATGAGCAGTTCTTC
>-|TRBJ2-6|-|TRBV6-5
CASSYSNELNVLTF
TGTGCCAGCAGTTACTCGAATGAGCTTAACGTCCTGACTTTC
>-|TRBJ1-2|-|TRBV29-1
CSTSYNNYGYTF
TGCAGCACCTCCTATAATAACTATGGCTACACCTTC
>TRBD1|TRBJ2-1|-|TRBV6-4
CASSDEGTGYNEQFF
TGTGCCAGCAGTGACGAAGGGACAGGCTACAATGAGCAGTTCTTC
>-|TRBJ1-2|-|TRBV5-1
CASSLSGRSTYTF
TGCGCCAGCAGCTTGAGCGGACGGAGTACCTACACCTTC
>-|TRBJ2-1|-|TRBV7-9
CASSPRGIDEQFF
TGTGCCAGCAGCCCTAGGGGTATCGATGAGCAGTTCTTC
>TRBD1|TRBJ1-2|-|TRBV18
CASSPTTGKGDRYGYTF
TGTGCCAGCTCACCAACGACAGGGAAGGGAGACCGATATGGCTACACCTTC
>TRBD1|TRBJ2-4|-|TRBV6-5
CASMDRGAKNIQYF
TGTGCCAGCATGGACAGGGGTGCCAAAAACATTCAGTACTTC
>TRBD2|TRBJ2-3|-|TRBV18
CASSPLPTSGTGDTQYF
TGTGCCAGCTCACCACTTCCGACTAGCGGCACGGGCGATACGCAGTATTTT
>TRBD2|TRBJ2-7|-|TRBV9
CASSPQMGLAGGSYEQYF
TGTGCCAGCAGCCCACAAATGGGGCTAGCGGGGGGCTCCTACGAGCAGTACTTC
>-|TRBJ2-3|once|TRBV15
CATSRKLRTLSPPDTQYF
TGTGCCACCAGCAGAAAACTTCGGACACTTAGCCCCCCAGATACGCAGTATTTT
>-|TRBJ1-5|few|TRBV30
CAWSAYSNQPQHF
TGTGCCTGGAGTGCCTATAGCAATCAGCCCCAGCATTTT
>-|TRBJ2-5|once|TRBV3-1/TRBV3-2
CANIRGAGRETQYF
TGTGCCAACATCCGGGGGGCCGGGAGGGAGACCCAGTACTTC
>-|TRBJ2-7|once|TRBV4-3
CASSHSKGPGEQYF
TGCGCCAGCAGCCACTCGAAGGGTCCGGGGGAGCAGTACTTC
>TRBD2|TRBJ2-5|-|TRBV9
CASSIGTSGGEETQYF
TGTGCCAGCAGCATCGGGACTAGCGGGGGGGAAGAGACCCAGTACTTC
>TRBD2|TRBJ2-5|-|TRBV5-4
CASSNHRTSGGQETQYF
TGTGCCAGCAGCAATCACAGGACTAGCGGGGGGCAAGAGACCCAGTACTTC
>TRBD2|TRBJ2-5|-|TRBV11-3
CASSLRTSGEQETQYF
TGTGCCAGCAGCTTGCGGACTAGCGGGGAGCAAGAGACCCAGTACTTC
>TRBD2|TRBJ2-3|-|TRBV7-8
CASSLPGGTTDTQYF
TGTGCCAGCAGCTTACCCGGGGGGACCACAGATACGCAGTATTTT
>TRBD1|TRBJ1-1|-|TRBV7-3
CASSLSAGGMWKSEAFF
TGTGCCAGCAGCTTATCGGCAGGGGGGATGTGGAAGTCTGAAGCTTTCTTT
>-|TRBJ2-4|-|TRBV11-3
CASSSPGDDTKNIQYF
TGTGCCAGCAGCTCCCCAGGGGACGATACCAAAAACATTCAGTACTTC
>TRBD2|TRBJ2-7|-|TRBV7-9
CASSLPGTSNEQYF
TGTGCCAGCAGCTTACCCGGGACTAGCAACGAGCAGTACTTC
>TRBD1|TRBJ1-2|-|TRBV7-2
CASSGAWGQLNYGYTF
TGTGCCAGCAGCGGGGCCTGGGGACAGCTTAACTATGGCTACACCTTC
>-|TRBJ2-3|-|TRBV12-2
CASRLAGGPQITDTQYF
TGTGCAAGTCGCTTAGCGGGGGGGCCTCAAATCACAGATACGCAGTATTTT
>TRBD1|TRBJ1-5|-|TRBV27
CASQLLGTGLHQPQHF
TGTGCCAGCCAACTCCTCGGGACAGGGCTCCATCAGCCCCAGCATTTT
>TRBD2|TRBJ2-7|-|TRBV5-1
CASSLSWGSGGSYEQYF
TGCGCCAGCAGCTTGTCGTGGGGTAGCGGGGGCTCCTACGAGCAGTACTTC
>TRBD1|TRBJ1-1|-|TRBV3-1/TRBV3-2
CASSHSDRGAFF
TGTGCCAGCAGCCATAGCGACAGGGGAGCTTTCTTT
>TRBD1|TRBJ1-6|-|TRBV4-2
CASTPDWGQSDSPLHF
TGTGCCAGCACTCCCGATTGGGGACAGTCTGATTCACCCCTCCACTTT
>-|TRBJ1-1|-|TRBV18
CASSPDLQGTEAFF
TGTGCCAGCTCACCGGATCTACAGGGCACTGAAGCTTTCTTT
>-|TRBJ2-3|-|TRBV11-2
CASSLSSGAGEDTQYF
TGTGCCAGCAGCTTATCTTCGGGGGCGGGGGAGGATACGCAGTATTTT
>TRBD2|TRBJ2-3|-|TRBV5-4
CASSPRTSGGDTQYF
TGTGCCAGCAGCCCTAGGACTAGCGGGGGGGATACGCAGTATTTT
>TRBD1|TRBJ1-2|-|TRBV27
CASSSTTQGQGAVGYTF
TGTGCCAGCAGTTCCACCACCCAGGGACAGGGGGCAGTAGGCTACACCTTC
>-|TRBJ1-1|-|TRBV5-4
CASSLPSNTEAFF
TGTGCCAGCAGCCTCCCCAGTAACACTGAAGCTTTCTTT
>TRBD1|TRBJ2-2|-|TRBV2
CASIGQGANTGELFF
TGTGCCAGCATTGGACAGGGGGCGAACACCGGGGAGCTGTTTTTT
>TRBD1|TRBJ2-1|-|TRBV7-9
CATRQVQGIVNEQFF
TGTGCCACCCGCCAAGTACAGGGGATAGTGAATGAGCAGTTCTTC
>TRBD1|TRBJ1-1|-|TRBV19
CASSTLTGQGGTEAFF
TGTGCCAGTAGTACTTTAACCGGACAGGGAGGCACTGAAGCTTTCTTT
>-|TRBJ1-6|once|TRBV19
CAASLGQVRNSPLHF
TGTGCCGCCTCCTTGGGGCAAGTGCGTAATTCACCCCTCCACTTT
>-|TRBJ2-2|-|TRBV12-2
CASRSGPLTGAGELFF
TGTGCAAGTCGCTCCGGGCCCCTTACAGGGGCCGGGGAGCTGTTTTTT